The 7 T cell receptor beta chains reported below all come from one sample, sequenced in a study of shared clonotypes between healthy human individuals. The table came from immunoSEQ multiplex PCR; TCRdb's copy has only in-frame clones and leaves some out. This table has around 2.5 million clones, 80% to 95% appearing once. Sample: naive CD4+ T cells from PBMCs. The subset is: CD45RA+ positively selected. The origin of the receptors is a man aged 18 to 35 in good health. Some clones in this sample may be carry-over from other donors' samples.

This clone was recorded once. The CDR3 sequence is CASSAFGGAGVETQYF. For the CDR3, the DNA is TGCGCCAGCAGTGCGTTTGGGGGAGCCGGGGTGGAGACCCAGTACTTC. The rearrangement joins TRBV10-2 to TRBJ2-5, with D perhaps TRBD1 or TRBD2 (5 bases each). Germline CDR1 WSHSY, CDR2 SAAADI. The CDR3 runs to 16 residues. The V and J ends lost 4 bases and 5 bases respectively, with 20 bases between them.

The chain is built from TRBV9 and TRBJ1-2, with a tentative D call TRBD1 (5 bases). The CDR3 is 17 amino acids. The germline V gene encodes CDR1 SGDLS and CDR2 YYNGEE. Trimming shortened V by 0 bases and J by 4 bases, and 19 bases separated the two germline ends. CDR3 sequence: CASSVEAWGKEGYGYTF. In nucleotides, the CDR3 is TGTGCCAGCAGCGTAGAGGCTTGGGGGAAGGAAGGCTATGGCTACACCTTC.

V is TRBV28 and J is TRBJ2-7, with D uncertain. CDR1 MDHEN and CDR2 SYDVKM come from the germline V gene. This CDR3 region has 12 residues. V was clipped by 2 bases and J by 3 bases, with 5 bases between them. The CDR3 reads CASSLNRYEQYF. The CDR3 nucleotides are TGTGCCAGCAGTTTAAATCGCTACGAGCAGTACTTC.

This clone was seen only once. The J gene is TRBJ1-1, the V gene TRBV5-6; 12 bases are shared with TRBD1. V was clipped by 4 bases and J by 11 bases; unmatched bases: 6. The CDR3 has 13 residues. Germline V gene sequence: CDR1 SGHDT, CDR2 YYEEEE. Here the CDR3 DNA reads TGTGCCAGCAGCGCCCGGGACAGGGGGCCGGCTTTCTTT. Translating it yields CASSARDRGPAFF.

The chain links TRBV28 to TRBJ1-2; 10 bases are a match to TRBD1. The CDR3 has 14 residues. V was pared by 5 bases and J by 8 bases, with 8 bases of the junction left unmatched. Germline CDR1 and CDR2: MDHEN and SYDVKM. The CDR3 DNA sequence: TGTGCCAGCAGTGTCGACAGGGGGCCGTACGGCTACACCTTC. This encodes CASSVDRGPYGYTF.

The chain recombines TRBV11-3 with TRBJ2-1; D is unresolved. Trimming left V 1 base short and J 8 bases short, with 15 bases between. The CDR3 covers 15 residues. CDR1 SGHNT and CDR2 YENEEA come from the germline V gene. CDR3 residues: CASSLGVQARHEQFF. DNA of the CDR3: TGTGCCAGCAGCTTAGGCGTTCAGGCTAGGCATGAGCAGTTCTTC. The entire variable domain, with the rest obtained from reference TRBV11-3 and TRBJ2-1, is as follows: EAGVVQSPRYKIIEKKQPVAFWCNPISGHNTLYWYLQNLGQGPELLIRYENEEAVDDSQLPKDRFSAERLKGVDSTLKIQPAELGDSAVYLCASSLGVQARHEQFFGPGTRLTVL.

This clone was detected once. The rearrangement joins TRBV7-3 to TRBJ2-3; 14 positions agree with TRBD2. The CDR3 consists of 16 residues. V shed 1 base and J 9 bases; nucleotides not matched to a gene: 6. Looked up from germline, CDR1 is SGHTA and CDR2 is FQGTGA. The CDR3 here is CASSLISGLAGDTQYF. CDR3 sequence (DNA): TGTGCCAGCAGCTTAATTTCGGGACTAGCGGGAGACACGCAGTATTTT.